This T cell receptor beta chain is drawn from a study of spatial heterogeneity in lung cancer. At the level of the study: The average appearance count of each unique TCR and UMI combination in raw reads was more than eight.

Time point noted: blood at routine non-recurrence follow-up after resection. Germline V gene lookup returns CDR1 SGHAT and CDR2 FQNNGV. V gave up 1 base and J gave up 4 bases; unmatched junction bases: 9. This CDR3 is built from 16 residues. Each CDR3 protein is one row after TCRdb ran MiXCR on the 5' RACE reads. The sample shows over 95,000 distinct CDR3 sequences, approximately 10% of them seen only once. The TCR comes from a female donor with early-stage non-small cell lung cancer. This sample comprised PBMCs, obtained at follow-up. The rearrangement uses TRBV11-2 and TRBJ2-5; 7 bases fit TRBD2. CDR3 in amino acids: CASSLVFATSPETQYF. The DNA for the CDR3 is TGTGCCAGCAGCTTAGTTTTCGCGACTAGCCCAGAGACCCAGTACTTC. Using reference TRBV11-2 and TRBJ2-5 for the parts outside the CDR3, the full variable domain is EAGVAQSPRYKIIEKRQSVAFWCNPISGHATLYWYQQILGQGPKLLIQFQNNGVVDDSQLPKDRFSAERLKGVDSTLKIQPAKLEDSAVYLCASSLVFATSPETQYFGPGTRLLVL.